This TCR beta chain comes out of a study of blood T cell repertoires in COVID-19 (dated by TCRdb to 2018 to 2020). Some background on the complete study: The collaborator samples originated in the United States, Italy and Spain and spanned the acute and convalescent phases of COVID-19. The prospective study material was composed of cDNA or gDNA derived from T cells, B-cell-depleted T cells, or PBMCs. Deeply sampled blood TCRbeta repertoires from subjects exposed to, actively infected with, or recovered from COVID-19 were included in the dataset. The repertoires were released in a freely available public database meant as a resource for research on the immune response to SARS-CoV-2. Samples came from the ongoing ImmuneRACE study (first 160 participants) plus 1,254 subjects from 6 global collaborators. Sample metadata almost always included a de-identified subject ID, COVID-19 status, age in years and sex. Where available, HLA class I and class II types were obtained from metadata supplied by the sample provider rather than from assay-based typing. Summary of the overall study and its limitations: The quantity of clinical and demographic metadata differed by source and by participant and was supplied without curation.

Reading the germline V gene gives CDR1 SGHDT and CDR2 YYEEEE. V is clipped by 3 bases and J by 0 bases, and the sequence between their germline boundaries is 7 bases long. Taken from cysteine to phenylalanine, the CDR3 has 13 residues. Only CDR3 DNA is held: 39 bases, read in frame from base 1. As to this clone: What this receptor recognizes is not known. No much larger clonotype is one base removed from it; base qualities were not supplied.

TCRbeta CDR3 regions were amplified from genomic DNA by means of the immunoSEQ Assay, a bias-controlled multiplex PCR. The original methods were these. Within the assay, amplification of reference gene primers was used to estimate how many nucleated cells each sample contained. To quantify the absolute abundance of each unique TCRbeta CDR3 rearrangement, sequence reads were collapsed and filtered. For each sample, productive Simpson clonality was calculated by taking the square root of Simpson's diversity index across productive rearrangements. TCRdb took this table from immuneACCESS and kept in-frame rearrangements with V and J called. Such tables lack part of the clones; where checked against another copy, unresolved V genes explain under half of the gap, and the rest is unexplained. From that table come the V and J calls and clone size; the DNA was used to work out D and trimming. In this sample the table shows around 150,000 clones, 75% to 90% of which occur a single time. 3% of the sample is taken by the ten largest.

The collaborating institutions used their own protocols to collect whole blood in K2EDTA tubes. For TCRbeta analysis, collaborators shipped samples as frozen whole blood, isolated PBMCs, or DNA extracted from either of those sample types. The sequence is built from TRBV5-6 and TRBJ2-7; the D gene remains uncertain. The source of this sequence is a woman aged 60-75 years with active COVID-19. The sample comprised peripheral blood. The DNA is TGTGCCAGCAGCTACAGACGCTCCTACGAGCAGTACTTC. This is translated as CASSYRRSYEQYF.